The 22 T cell receptor beta chains given below trace back to one sample, sequenced in a study of CD8 T cells in ankylosing spondylitis. General study findings and limits: Ankylosing spondylitis blood seemed to carry a telltale TCR beta motif made of under ten highly homologous variants.

These receptors have no known antigen. TCRdb recomputed calls from the 5' RACE reads with MiXCR, one row per CDR3 protein. In the table there are approximately 140,000 distinct CDR3 sequences, approximately 17% of which are singletons. The sample was blood, either unsorted or a sorted T cell fraction (not recorded which). Source of these receptors: a male donor with ankylosing spondylitis.

The rearrangement uses TRBV7-9 and TRBJ2-1; no reliable D call. CDR3 length equals 12 residues. The germline CDR1 and CDR2 sequences are SEHNR and FQNEAQ (reference sequence). V was pared by 2 bases and J by 9 bases, with 8 bases between. The CDR3 bases are TGTGCCAGCAGCTTAAGGTCCCTTGAGCAGTTCTTC. This translates into CASSLRSLEQFF.

This clonotype appeared a few times. The chain recombines TRBV5-5 with TRBJ1-1, with D maybe TRBD1 (5 bases). The ends were cut back, 3 bases at V and 4 bases at J, with 16 bases in the middle. The CDR3 spans 15 residues. Germline assignment: CDR1 SGHKS and CDR2 YYEKEE (reference sequence). CDR3 amino acids: CASSSSARASTEAFF. CDR3 nucleotide sequence: TGTGCCAGCAGCTCTAGCGCCAGGGCCAGCACTGAAGCTTTCTTT.

This clonotype was detected a few times. The chain links TRBV3-1 to TRBJ2-1; 12 bases align to TRBD2. The CDR3 spans 18 residues. CDR1 and CDR2 from the germline V gene are LGHDT and YNNKEL (reference sequence). J lost 0 bases, V lost 0 bases, and 3 bases had no gene match. The CDR3 nucleotides read TGTGCCAGCAGCCAAGATCCGACTAGCGGGAGCTCCTACAATGAGCAGTTCTTC. Translated, it gives CASSQDPTSGSSYNEQFF.

The CDR3 DNA sequence: TGTGCCAGCTCTTTCGGGGACGGCTACACCTTC. Residues: CASSFGDGYTF. The chain combines TRBV7-9 with TRBJ1-2, with a weak D call TRBD1 (5 bases). V lost 8 bases to trimming and J lost 8 bases, with 12 bases between them. The CDR3 is made up of 11 amino acids. Germline V gives CDR1 SEHNR, CDR2 FQNEAQ (reference sequence).

This clonotype was detected only a few times. This chain links TRBV19 with TRBJ2-1, with D possibly TRBD2 on 6 matching bases. The CDR3 consists of 13 residues. Germline lookup yields CDR1 LNHDA and CDR2 SQIVND (reference sequence). V was cut by 8 bases and J by 6 bases, with 14 bases left in between. The CDR3 DNA reads as TGTGCCAGTCAGGCGGGGCTTTTCAATGAGCAGTTCTTC. Its protein is CASQAGLFNEQFF.

Points on this clonotype: Germline is not matched at one junction end, which may reflect a read error. This sequence joins TRBV12-5 and TRBJ2-5; TRBD1 or TRBD2 may be the D gene (5 bases each). The CDR3 sequence is 12 residues long. CDR1 is LGHNT, CDR2 FRNRAP, per germline. In nucleotides, the CDR3 is TGTGCTGGTGGTTTGGGGGAAGAGACCCAGTACTTC. Its protein is CAGGLGEETQYF.

This clonotype has only a few counts. CDR3 sequence: CAISEYNYEQYF. Written as DNA, the CDR3 is TGTGCCATCAGTGAGTACAACTACGAGCAGTACTTC. The V and J genes are TRBV10-3 and TRBJ2-7; D is ambiguous. CDR3 length: 12 amino acids. Germline V gene data show CDR1 as ENHRY and CDR2 as SYGVKD. V lost 1 base, J lost 3 bases, and 4 bases lay in between.

J is TRBJ1-1 and V is TRBV24-1; D remains ambiguous. Germline CDR1 reads KGHDR; CDR2 reads SFDVKD. Trimming stripped 5 bases from V and 7 bases from J, with 7 bases between. There are 11 residues in the CDR3. Here the CDR3 DNA reads TGTGCCACCAGTGGAGGAGGTGAAGCTTTCTTT. This gives the protein CATSGGGEAFF.

The chain is built from TRBV4-1 and TRBJ1-5; 8 bases align to TRBD1. The CDR3 runs 17 residues. V shed 0 bases, J shed 5 bases, and the junction held 9 bases outside the gene matches. Germline CDR1 and CDR2: MGHRA and YSYEKL. The CDR3 loop is CASSQETSGGEDQPQHF. The CDR3 DNA is TGCGCCAGCAGCCAAGAGACATCAGGGGGCGAGGATCAGCCCCAGCATTTT.

The chain uses TRBV24-1 and TRBJ2-3; D uncertain. The CDR3 is 17 residues long. Trimming cost V 3 bases and J 1 base, with 16 bases left between them. CDR1 and CDR2 (germline): KGHDR, SFDVKD. The CDR3 DNA follows: TGTGCCACCAGTGATAAATGGACGGGCTGGGGCACAGATACGCAGTATTTT. Residues: CATSDKWTGWGTDTQYF.

The chain carries TRBV7-9 and TRBJ2-7; TRBD2 matches 12 bases. The CDR3 extends over 15 amino acids. Germline values: CDR1 SEHNR, CDR2 FQNEAQ (reference sequence). V was pared by 4 bases and J by 5 bases, with 6 bases of the junction left unmatched. The CDR3 region is CASSWLAGGFDEQYF. CDR3 DNA: TGTGCCAGCAGCTGGCTAGCGGGAGGGTTCGACGAGCAGTACTTC.

V and J are TRBV27 and TRBJ2-4; D may be TRBD1 or TRBD2 (5 bases each). CDR3 length equals 15 residues. The ends were cut back, 3 bases at V and 6 bases at J, with 15 bases in the middle. Germline V gives CDR1 MNHEY, CDR2 SMNVEV (reference sequence). The CDR3 DNA follows: TGTGCCAGCAGTTTTGGGTCCCCTGGGGGAAACATTCAGTACTTC. This codes for CASSFGSPGGNIQYF.

This clonotype has just a few counts. Here the CDR3 reads CSARDWGLTNEQFF. The CDR3 DNA reads TGCAGTGCTAGAGATTGGGGACTAACCAATGAGCAGTTCTTC. The J gene is TRBJ2-1, the V gene TRBV20-1, with 7 positions matching TRBD2. Trimming removed 0 bases from V and 6 bases from J; junction bases left unmatched: 5. The CDR3 is made up of 14 amino acids. The germline V gene has CDR1 DFQATT and CDR2 SNEGSKA (reference sequence).

This clonotype was seen repeatedly, ten times or more. The rearrangement links TRBV27 to TRBJ2-1; no reliable D call. This CDR3 contains 13 residues. CDR1 is MNHEY, CDR2 SMNVEV, per germline (reference sequence). V lost 1 base to trimming and J lost 5 bases, with 6 bases between them. The CDR3 sequence is CASSLLVDNEQFF. Written as DNA, the CDR3 is TGTGCCAGCAGTTTATTGGTCGACAATGAGCAGTTCTTC.

This clonotype was recorded a few times. The chain recombines TRBV4-1 with TRBJ2-3; TRBD2 matches 9 bases. The CDR3 totals 15 residues. Germline CDR1 is MGHRA and CDR2 is YSYEKL. The V and J ends lost 2 bases and 5 bases, in that order; junction bases with no gene match: 5. CDR3 DNA: TGCGCCAGCAGCCAATCTAGCGGGACGGTAGATACGCAGTATTTT. Encoded protein: CASSQSSGTVDTQYF.

The chain uses TRBV27 and TRBJ2-7, with TRBD2 matching 13 bases. Trimming removed 4 bases from V and 2 bases from J; junction bases left unmatched: 8. The CDR3 is 17 amino acids. Germline V gene lookup returns CDR1 MNHEY and CDR2 SMNVEV (reference sequence). The CDR3 spells CASSYIRLAGGTYEQYF. In DNA form, the CDR3 reads TGTGCCAGCAGTTACATACGACTAGCGGGAGGCACCTACGAGCAGTACTTC.

The gene calls are TRBV6-2 or TRBV6-3 and TRBJ2-7; 7 nucleotides align to TRBD1. Germline V gene sequence: CDR1 MNHEY, CDR2 SVGEGT. V gave up 2 bases and J gave up 6 bases; unmatched junction bases: 7. This CDR3 is 14 amino acids long. The CDR3, as DNA: TGTGCCAGCAGTTACCGGTTAAGGGGGCTCGAGCAGTACTTC. Translation gives CASSYRLRGLEQYF.

CDR3 sequence reads: CASSLDGYSYNEQFF. In DNA form, the CDR3 reads TGTGCCAGCAGCTTAGACGGTTACTCCTACAATGAGCAGTTCTTC. The V gene is TRBV7-9, the J gene TRBJ2-1; D gene unclear. Germline V CDR1 and CDR2: SEHNR, FQNEAQ (reference sequence). The germline V and J ends were trimmed by 1 base and 0 bases, with 7 bases remaining between them. The CDR3 runs 15 residues.

This clonotype was seen only a few times. This chain joins TRBV7-9 and TRBJ2-1, with D possibly matching TRBD2 (7 bases). The CDR3 is 13 amino acids. Germline CDR1 is SEHNR and CDR2 is FQNEAQ (reference sequence). Deletions cut 10 bases from V and 9 bases from J, with 19 bases between. CDR3 coding DNA: TGTGCCAACGAGCATCGGGGGGCGGGTGAGCAGTTCTTC. Its protein product is CANEHRGAGEQFF.

The V call is TRBV2, the J call TRBJ1-3; possible D gene TRBD1, 5 bases. The CDR3 runs to 13 residues. V shed 6 bases and J shed 4 bases, with 10 bases lying between them. Germline assignment: CDR1 SNHLY and CDR2 FYNNEI. CDR3 loop: CASRPGAGNTIYF. The CDR3 DNA reads TGTGCCAGCAGGCCCGGGGCCGGAAACACCATATATTTT. Full variable domain (outside the CDR3, taken from reference TRBV2 and TRBJ1-3): EPEVTQTPSHQVTQMGQEVILRCVPISNHLYFYWYRQILGQKVEFLVSFYNNEISEKSEIFDDQFSVERPDGSNFTLKIRSTKLEDSAMYFCASRPGAGNTIYFGEGSWLTVV.

This clonotype was seen at least ten times. The chain carries TRBV3-1 and TRBJ2-7, with 7 bases aligning to TRBD1. The CDR3 runs 14 residues. Looked up from germline, CDR1 is LGHDT and CDR2 is YNNKEL (reference sequence). The J segment lost 2 bases and the V segment lost 4 bases, leaving 5 bases of the junction unmatched. The CDR3 DNA follows: TGTGCCAGCAGCCTAACCGGGACAGCCTACGAGCAGTACTTC. Translated: CASSLTGTAYEQYF.

The table lists this clonotype with a few counts. The rearrangement uses TRBV12-3 or TRBV12-4 and TRBJ2-1, with 10 nucleotides matching TRBD1. The V segment lost 4 bases and the J segment 9 bases; nucleotides outside the gene matches: 6. The CDR3 is made up of 14 amino acids. CDR3 DNA sequence: TGTGCCAGCAGTTCCGGGACAGGGGACGGTGAGCAGTTCTTC. Residues: CASSSGTGDGEQFF.